Included here is one T cell receptor beta chain sequence, with context. Produced via immunoSEQ multiplex PCR; TCRdb's table is partial and in-frame only. The sample has 100,000 to 150,000 clones, about 88% seen once. The data originate from a study of blood T cell repertoires in COVID-19. Germline V CDR1 and CDR2: SQVTM, ANQGSEA. V was trimmed by 5 bases and J by 5 bases, leaving 21 bases between them. The CDR3 is 15 residues long. Cohort assignment relied on participant-reported clinical history. The recovered donors of Cohort 3 showed two negative PCRs, clearance, or symptom resolution. Sequencing was done on a sample of PBMCs or T cells enriched from blood (not recorded which). This sequence was found in a woman aged 45-59 years who had recovered from COVID-19. The rearrangement links TRBV29-1 to TRBJ1-1; tentative D call: TRBD1 (5 bases). The CDR3 DNA sequence: TGCAGCGTTAAGGTCGTGGGAGGGACGGAAACTGAAGCTTTCTTT. It yields the protein CSVKVVGGTETEAFF.